This T cell receptor beta chain was sequenced during a study of cytomegalovirus exposure and HLA in healthy donors (dated by TCRdb to 2017 to 2019). At the level of the whole study: An earlier analysis of 550 to 700 of the donors reported 250 to 350 Gb of sequence data and around 120 million unique TCR beta sequences from approximately 180 million T cells. Around 300 gigabases of sequencing data and tens of millions of unique TCR sequences were included in an early release covering roughly 600 HLA-typed donors. The genetic ancestry cluster associated with self-reported Caucasian donors included 81% of the roughly 410 genotyped donors. The aim of the study was to test whether cataloging public T cell receptors could identify signatures of past pathogen exposure. The study used immunosequencing to profile the T cell repertoires of approximately 690 subjects and linked those repertoires to cytomegalovirus serostatus. A separate validation cohort of 100 to 150 different subjects was used in addition to the 666-subject first cohort. To predict cytomegalovirus infection status, the study combined high-throughput TCR immunosequencing, statistical association of individual TCRs with disease status, and machine learning. In a later analysis, previously published TCR beta repertoires from 666 donors were re-analyzed and high-resolution HLA genotyping was added so that TCR occurrence patterns could be studied. Rather than drawing on any new phenotypic data, the later analysis identified candidate immune exposures from TCR beta sequences and the way those sequences occurred across donors. An earlier analysis of about 600 of the donors used high-throughput TCR beta sequencing to judge whether each TCR beta V gene segment behaved as functional or pseudogenic. Donor age, sex, ethnicity and CMV serostatus were collected together with the repertoire data. Genome-wide SNP genotypes for about 65% of the 666 donors were used in a later genetic analysis, which treated that subset as a discovery cohort. All discovery cohort repertoires had been generated on a single sequencing platform. Both class I and class II loci were covered by HLA typing, at four-digit resolution. The number of typed donors differed by locus: about 620-640 for A, B, C, DRB1 and DQB1; 522 for DQA1; about 600 for DPA1; and some 450 for DPB1. Roughly 5 DR-DQ haplotypes were handled as single units for association and clustering, since linkage in the cohort was strong. On average, roughly 250,000 unique TCR beta nucleotide sequences were sequenced per donor among a few hundred genotyped donors of the cohort, with 15% to 20% of those sequences being non-productive. The paper as a whole reports these results and caveats: A later analysis found that TCR association rates varied across HLA loci, with DRB1 alleles showing the most associated TCRs and HLA-C alleles the fewest. Correlated functional status among segregating V segments might be attributable to linkage disequilibrium, but an unknown experimental factor could not be ruled out. In an earlier analysis of 587 of the donors, most TCR beta V segments were observed in productive rearrangements about 87% or about 30% of the time, broadly matching IMGT annotations. The earlier analysis of approximately 590 of the donors excluded around 17 rarely observed V segments, including chromosome 9 orphons, because counts were too low. According to the authors, the approach could potentially be generalized to other disease states and immunological phenotypes. A further reported finding was that TCR beta sequences accurately predicted the HLA-A and HLA-B alleles for most subjects in the first cohort. A later analysis found that most CMV-associated TCR beta chains appeared HLA-restricted, with HLA associations seemingly driven largely by CMV exposure. When HLA alleles, especially DR and DQ, strongly co-occurred, TCR associations were difficult to assign to individual alleles. While some public TCRs were present in many individuals, most TCR sequences turned up only very rarely across donors. In a later genetic analysis, a missense DCLRE1C variant was associated with V-gene and J-gene trimming of TCR beta chains, and the association was replicated in an independent cohort. A later genetic analysis reported fewer N-insertions in productive TCRs among donors in an Asian-associated ancestry cluster than the roughly 620-donor mean. In vitro tests confirmed that a few of the cytomegalovirus-associated TCR beta chains recognize cytomegalovirus antigens. A total of fewer than 200 TCR beta chains were listed by the study as associated with cytomegalovirus. Because some donors lacked HLA typing at each locus, the association tests relied only on the typed subset. A later analysis found that HLA-associated TCR beta chains were more clonally expanded and had lower generation probabilities than equally common non-associated chains. The presence/absence analyses assumed that sequencing depth was roughly uniform across donors, and that assumption may not be true. In a later analysis, several top co-occurrence clusters were reported to appear linked to parvovirus B19, influenza, CMV and Epstein-Barr virus. Immune exposure information for the cohort was limited to CMV serostatus. Only TCR beta chains were sequenced in this cohort, and the absence of alpha or paired-chain data limited detectable features. A later analysis associated about 16,000 TCR beta sequences with specific HLA alleles at a false discovery rate of 0.05. A cluster of highly shared sequence variants was judged likely to represent a technical artifact of the sequencing pipeline. Some IMGT-functional V segments, including TRBV6-2 and TRBV6-3, could not be distinguished by the 87-base-pair reads and were therefore excluded. Cytomegalovirus status was reported to be diagnosed by the classifier with high specificity and sensitivity in both the original and validation cohorts.

The library relied on the immunoSEQ multiplex PCR assay. A mixture of 60 forward primers for TCR Vbeta segments and 13 reverse primers for TCR Jbeta segments was used in the multiplex PCR. The CDR3 region of rearranged TCR beta genes was amplified from genomic DNA by a multiplex PCR assay. On the Illumina HiSeq System, the amplified TCR beta libraries were sequenced as 87-base-pair reads. The authors' pipeline ran thus. Across the roughly 670 repertoires, a later analysis counted 78 million or so unique TCR beta chains, 9 million to 14 million of which were shared by at least two donors. To remove PCR and sequencing errors, raw reads were error-corrected and collapsed into unique sequences using a nearest-neighbor algorithm that merged closely related sequences. To assign V, D and J gene segments, CDR3 sequences were aligned to IMGT reference sequences. For a sequence to be retained, at least a six-nucleotide match to both a V gene segment and a J gene segment was required. Rearrangements were called productive when the CDR3 lacked stop codons and stayed in frame with V and J; all others were non-productive. CDR3 was defined according to IMGT convention as the region running from the second conserved V-encoded cysteine to the conserved J-encoded phenylalanine. In an earlier analysis of roughly 610 of the donors, sequences lacking an unambiguous match to a single V gene segment were excluded. An earlier analysis of fewer than 750 of the donors called V segments functional above 56.7% productive rearrangements and segregating when the between-donor standard deviation exceeded 5%. A statistical classification framework was developed to diagnose cytomegalovirus status using the catalog of TCR beta chain sequences. A later analysis assigned V and J genes by comparing TCR nucleotide sequences with IMGT/GENE-DB human TR gene sequences. Using the TCRdist pipeline, a later analysis assigned CDR3 sequences along with most-parsimonious VDJ recombination scenarios. In a later analysis, each TCR beta chain was defined by its CDR3 amino acid sequence together with its V-gene family, and reads without a unique V-gene family were excluded. In a later analysis, 450 to 600 highly shared, low-generation-probability nucleotide sequences were removed to address suspected cross-contamination and a sequencing artifact. In a later analysis, a clonal expansion index for each public chain was calculated from normalized within-repertoire ranks of inferred template counts. In a later analysis, generation probabilities were computed with a VDJ recombination model fitted to out-of-frame rearrangements, and the resulting probabilities were checked against IGoR. A later analysis scored TCR-TCR, TCR-HLA and TCR-CMV co-occurrence with hypergeometric tests, applying a repertoire-size bias correction to TCR pairs. To estimate false discovery rates, a later analysis permuted the HLA or CMV assignments 20 times. In a later analysis, co-occurring TCRs were grouped with DBSCAN, and TCRdist sequence similarity was added when clustering was performed within HLA-allele-positive subsets. Co-occurrence clustering excluded repertoires with fewer than 30,000 or more than 120,000 public chains, plus five with anomalous nucleotide sharing. The immuneACCESS repertoire file appears here via TCRdb, limited to in-frame rearrangements. These files lack a portion of the clones; in checked studies, under half of the deficit traces to unresolved V genes, and the cause of the others is not known. The V and J calls and clone size come from that table; D and trimming were worked out from the DNA. The sample contains about 140,000 clones, 70% to 80% of them found a single time. Clones ranked in the top ten supply roughly 1.6% of the sample.

Its CDR3 holds 12 amino acids, cysteine through phenylalanine. The retained sequence is limited to the CDR3, 36 bases, with the frame set at the first base. Taken from the germline V gene (reference sequence), the CDR1 and CDR2 loops are LNHDA and SQIVND. Trimming takes 10 bases from V and 7 bases from J, and the germline ends sit 16 bases apart. This clone was seen more than once but under ten times. Its antigen target is currently unknown. No per-base quality is available; no much larger clone lies one base away. In total, roughly 670 healthy bone marrow donors made up the cohort. Cohort members were all nominally healthy when sampled, although unrecorded immune exposures were likely present. The donor tested CMV seronegative, placing the donor among the 352 seronegative members of the cohort. A peripheral blood sample was collected from each donor, and TCR beta sequencing was performed on peripheral blood mononuclear cells. The Qiagen DNeasy Blood Extraction Kit was used to extract genomic DNA from the blood cell samples.

Sequencing was performed on PBMCs. The chain joins TRBV19 to TRBJ1-1, with the D segment identity uncertain. The origin of this receptor is a female donor in good health and CMV-seronegative. The nucleotide sequence reads TGTGCCACCGGCGGTGCCGTCAATGAAGCTTTCTTT. Its coded protein is CATGGAVNEAFF.